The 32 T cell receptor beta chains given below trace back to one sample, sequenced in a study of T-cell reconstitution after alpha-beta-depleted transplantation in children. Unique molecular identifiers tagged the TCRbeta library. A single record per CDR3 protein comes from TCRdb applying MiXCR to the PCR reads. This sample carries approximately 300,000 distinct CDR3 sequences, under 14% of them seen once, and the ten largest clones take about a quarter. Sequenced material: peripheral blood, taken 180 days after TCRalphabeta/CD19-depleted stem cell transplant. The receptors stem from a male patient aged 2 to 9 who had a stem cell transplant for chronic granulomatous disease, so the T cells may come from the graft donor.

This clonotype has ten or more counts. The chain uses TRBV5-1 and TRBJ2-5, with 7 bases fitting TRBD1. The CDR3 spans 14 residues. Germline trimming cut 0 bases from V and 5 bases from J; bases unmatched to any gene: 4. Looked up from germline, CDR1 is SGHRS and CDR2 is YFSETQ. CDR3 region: CASSLEGAVETQYF. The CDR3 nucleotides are TGCGCCAGCAGCTTGGAGGGGGCCGTGGAGACCCAGTACTTC.

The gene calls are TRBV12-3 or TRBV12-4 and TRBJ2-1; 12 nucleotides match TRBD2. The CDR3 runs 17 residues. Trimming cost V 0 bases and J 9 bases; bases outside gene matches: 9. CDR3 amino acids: CASSLAQTSGSSFEQFF. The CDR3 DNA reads TGTGCCAGCAGTTTAGCGCAGACTAGCGGGAGTAGCTTTGAGCAGTTCTTC.

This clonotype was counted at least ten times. This chain's CDR3 is CSVRTGYSNQPQHF. The CDR3, as DNA: TGCAGCGTGAGGACAGGCTATAGCAATCAGCCCCAGCATTTT. The chain uses TRBV29-1 and TRBJ1-5, with 7 bases that match TRBD1. The junction had 5 bases not matched to a gene; V was cut back by 6 bases and J by 0 bases. CDR1 is SQVTM and CDR2 is ANQGSEA in the germline V gene. The CDR3 sequence is 14 residues long.

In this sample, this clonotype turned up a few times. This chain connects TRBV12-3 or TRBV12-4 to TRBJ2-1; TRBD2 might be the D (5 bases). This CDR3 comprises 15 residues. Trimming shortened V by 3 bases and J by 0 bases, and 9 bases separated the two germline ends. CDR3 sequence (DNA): TGTGCCAGCAGTTTTGGGGAGAGCTCCTACAATGAGCAGTTCTTC. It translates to CASSFGESSYNEQFF.

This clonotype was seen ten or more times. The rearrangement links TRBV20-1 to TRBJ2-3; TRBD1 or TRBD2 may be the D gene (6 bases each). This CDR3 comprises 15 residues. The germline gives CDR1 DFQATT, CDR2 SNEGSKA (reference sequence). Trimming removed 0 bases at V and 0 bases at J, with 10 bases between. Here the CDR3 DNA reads TGCAGTGCTAGAGATCCGGGGGCTAGCACAGATACGCAGTATTTT. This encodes CSARDPGASTDTQYF.

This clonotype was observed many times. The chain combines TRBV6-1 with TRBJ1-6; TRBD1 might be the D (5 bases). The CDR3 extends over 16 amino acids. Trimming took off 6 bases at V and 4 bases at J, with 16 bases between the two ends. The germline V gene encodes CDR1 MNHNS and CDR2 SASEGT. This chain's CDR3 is CASSSRHGTYNSPLHF. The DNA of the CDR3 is TGTGCCAGCAGCTCGAGACATGGGACTTATAATTCACCCCTCCACTTT.

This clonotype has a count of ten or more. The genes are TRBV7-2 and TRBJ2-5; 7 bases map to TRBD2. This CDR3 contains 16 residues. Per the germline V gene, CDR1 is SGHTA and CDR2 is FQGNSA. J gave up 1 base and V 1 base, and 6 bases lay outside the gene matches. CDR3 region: CASSLVAGTTQETQYF. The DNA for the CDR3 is TGTGCCAGCAGCTTAGTGGCCGGGACTACCCAAGAGACCCAGTACTTC.

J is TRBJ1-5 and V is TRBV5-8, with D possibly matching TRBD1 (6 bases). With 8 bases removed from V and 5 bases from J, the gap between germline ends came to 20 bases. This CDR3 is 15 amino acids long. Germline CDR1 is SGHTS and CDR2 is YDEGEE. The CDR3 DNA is TGTGCCAGTAGCGCGTTCCGGGACAAATATCAGCCCCAGCATTTT. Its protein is CASSAFRDKYQPQHF.

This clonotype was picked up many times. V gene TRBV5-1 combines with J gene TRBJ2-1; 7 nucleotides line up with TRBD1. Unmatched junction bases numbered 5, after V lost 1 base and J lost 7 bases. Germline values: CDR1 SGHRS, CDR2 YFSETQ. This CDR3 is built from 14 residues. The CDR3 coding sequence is TGCGCCAGCAGCTTGAAGACAGGGCAGAATGAGCAGTTCTTC. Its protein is CASSLKTGQNEQFF.

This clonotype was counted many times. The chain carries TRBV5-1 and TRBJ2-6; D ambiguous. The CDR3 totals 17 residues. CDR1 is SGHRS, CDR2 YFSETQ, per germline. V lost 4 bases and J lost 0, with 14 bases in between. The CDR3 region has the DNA TGCGCCAGCAGCCTCCAGGTACCCTTCTCTGGGGCCAACGTCCTGACTTTC. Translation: CASSLQVPFSGANVLTF.

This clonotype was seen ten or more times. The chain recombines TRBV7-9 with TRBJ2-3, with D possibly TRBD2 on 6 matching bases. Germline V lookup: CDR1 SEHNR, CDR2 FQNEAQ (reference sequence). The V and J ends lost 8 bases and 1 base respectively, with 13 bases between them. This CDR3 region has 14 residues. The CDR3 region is CASLEGPGTDTQYF. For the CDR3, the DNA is TGTGCCAGCTTGGAGGGGCCGGGCACAGATACGCAGTATTTT.

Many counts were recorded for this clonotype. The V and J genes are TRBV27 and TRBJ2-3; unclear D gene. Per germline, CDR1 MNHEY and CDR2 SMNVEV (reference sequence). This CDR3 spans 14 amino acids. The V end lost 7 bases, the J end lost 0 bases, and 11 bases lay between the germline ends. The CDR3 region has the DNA TGTGCCAGCACCCGAACCTCTAGCACAGATACGCAGTATTTT. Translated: CASTRTSSTDTQYF.

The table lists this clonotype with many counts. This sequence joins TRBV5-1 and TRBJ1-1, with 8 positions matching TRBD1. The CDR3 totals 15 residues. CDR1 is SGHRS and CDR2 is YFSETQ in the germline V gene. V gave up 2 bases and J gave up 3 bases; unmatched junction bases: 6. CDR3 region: CASSLSGGADTEAFF. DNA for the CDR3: TGCGCCAGCAGCTTATCAGGGGGCGCGGACACTGAAGCTTTCTTT.

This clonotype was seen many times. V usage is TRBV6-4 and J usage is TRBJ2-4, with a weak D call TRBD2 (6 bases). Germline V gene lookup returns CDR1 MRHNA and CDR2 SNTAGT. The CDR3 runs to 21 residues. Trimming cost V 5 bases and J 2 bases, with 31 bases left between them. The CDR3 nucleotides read TGTGCCAGCAGTCTTCGGGGTCGGAGGGGAATAATTTCTAGAACCAAAAACATTCAGTACTTC. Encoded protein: CASSLRGRRGIISRTKNIQYF.

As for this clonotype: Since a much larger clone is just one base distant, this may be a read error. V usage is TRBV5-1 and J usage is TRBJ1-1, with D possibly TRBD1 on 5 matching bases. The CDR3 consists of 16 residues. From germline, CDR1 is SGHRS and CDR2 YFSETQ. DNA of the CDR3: TGCGCCAGCAGCCCTCAAGCCGGGGCCATGAAGACTGAAGCTTTCTTT. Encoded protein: CASSPQAGAMKTEAFF.

CDR3 sequence: CASSGARTSGSRSSYNEQFF. The CDR3 DNA reads TGTGCCAGTAGTGGCGCCCGGACTAGCGGGTCGAGGAGCTCCTACAATGAGCAGTTCTTC. The V and J genes are TRBV19 and TRBJ2-1, with TRBD2 matching over 11 bases. This CDR3 contains 20 residues. The V and J ends lost 5 bases and 0 bases, in that order; junction bases with no gene match: 15. Per the germline V gene, CDR1 is LNHDA and CDR2 is SQIVND (reference sequence).

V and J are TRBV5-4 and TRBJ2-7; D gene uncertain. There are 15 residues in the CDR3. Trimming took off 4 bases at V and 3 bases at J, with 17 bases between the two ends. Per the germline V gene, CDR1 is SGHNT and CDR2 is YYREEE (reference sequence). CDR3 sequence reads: CASSDYRTPLYEQYF. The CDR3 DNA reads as TGTGCCAGCAGCGATTACCGGACGCCGCTCTACGAGCAGTACTTC.

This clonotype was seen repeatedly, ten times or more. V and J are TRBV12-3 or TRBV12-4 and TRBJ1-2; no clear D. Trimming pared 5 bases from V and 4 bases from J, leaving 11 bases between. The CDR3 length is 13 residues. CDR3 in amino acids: CASSLSGIYGYTF. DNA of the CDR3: TGTGCCAGCAGTCTCTCTGGGATCTATGGCTACACCTTC.

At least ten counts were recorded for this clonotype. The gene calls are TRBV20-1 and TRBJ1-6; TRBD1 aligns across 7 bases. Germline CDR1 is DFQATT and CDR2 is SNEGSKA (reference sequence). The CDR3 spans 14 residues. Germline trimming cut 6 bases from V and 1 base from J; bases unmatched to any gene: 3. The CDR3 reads CSAPTGSYNSPLHF. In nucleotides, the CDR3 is TGCAGTGCCCCGACAGGGTCCTATAATTCACCCCTCCACTTT.

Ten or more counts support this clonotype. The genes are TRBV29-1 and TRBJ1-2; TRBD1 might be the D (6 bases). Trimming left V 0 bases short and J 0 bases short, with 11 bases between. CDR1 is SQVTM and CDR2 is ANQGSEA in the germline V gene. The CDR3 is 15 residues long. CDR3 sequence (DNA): TGCAGCGTTGAAGATTGGGGGCCTACTAACTATGGCTACACCTTC. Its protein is CSVEDWGPTNYGYTF.

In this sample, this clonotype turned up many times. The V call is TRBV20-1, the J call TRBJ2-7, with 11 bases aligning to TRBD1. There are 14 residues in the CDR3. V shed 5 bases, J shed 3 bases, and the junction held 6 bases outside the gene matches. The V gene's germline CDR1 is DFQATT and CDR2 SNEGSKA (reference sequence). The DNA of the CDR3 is TGCAGTGCTGAAGGGGGACAGGGGGTCTACGAGCAGTACTTC. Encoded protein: CSAEGGQGVYEQYF.

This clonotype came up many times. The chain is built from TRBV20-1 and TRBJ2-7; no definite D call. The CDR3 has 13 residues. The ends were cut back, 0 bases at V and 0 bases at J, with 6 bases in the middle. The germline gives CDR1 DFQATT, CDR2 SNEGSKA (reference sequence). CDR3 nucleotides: TGCAGTGCTAGAGACCCGGCCTCCTACGAGCAGTACTTC. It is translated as CSARDPASYEQYF.

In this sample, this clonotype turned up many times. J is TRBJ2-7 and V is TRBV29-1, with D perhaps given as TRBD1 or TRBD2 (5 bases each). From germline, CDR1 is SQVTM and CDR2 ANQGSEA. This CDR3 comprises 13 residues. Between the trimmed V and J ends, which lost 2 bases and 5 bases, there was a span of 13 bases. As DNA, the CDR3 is TGCAGCGTTGAATCCCCCCAGGGAGACGAGCAGTACTTC. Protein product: CSVESPQGDEQYF.

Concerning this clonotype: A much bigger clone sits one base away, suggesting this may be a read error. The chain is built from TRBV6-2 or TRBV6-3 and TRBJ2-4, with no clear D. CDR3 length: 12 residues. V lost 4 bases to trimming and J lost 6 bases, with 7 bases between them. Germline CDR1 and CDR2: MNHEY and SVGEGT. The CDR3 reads CASSSEVNIQYF. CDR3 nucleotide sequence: TGTGCCAGCAGTTCGGAAGTAAACATTCAGTACTTC.

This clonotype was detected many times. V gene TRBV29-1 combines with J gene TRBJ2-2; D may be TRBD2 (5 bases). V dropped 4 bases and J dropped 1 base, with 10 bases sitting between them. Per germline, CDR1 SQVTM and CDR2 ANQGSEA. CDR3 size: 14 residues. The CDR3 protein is CSVGRTVNTGELFF. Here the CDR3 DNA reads TGCAGCGTTGGGAGGACGGTGAACACCGGGGAGCTGTTTTTT.

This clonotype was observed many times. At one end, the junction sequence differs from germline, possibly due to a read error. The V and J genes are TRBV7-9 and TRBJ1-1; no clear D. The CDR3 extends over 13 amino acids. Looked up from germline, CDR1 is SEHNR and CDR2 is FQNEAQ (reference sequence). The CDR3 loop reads CASSFPVKTEAFF. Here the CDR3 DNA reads TGTGCCAGCAGCTTTCCTGTGAAGACTGAAGCTTTCTTT.

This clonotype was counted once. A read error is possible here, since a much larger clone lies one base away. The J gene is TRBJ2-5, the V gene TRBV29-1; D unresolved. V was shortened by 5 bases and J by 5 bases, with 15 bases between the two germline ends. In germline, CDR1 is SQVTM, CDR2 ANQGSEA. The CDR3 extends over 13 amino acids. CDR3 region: CSVRLRLRETQYF. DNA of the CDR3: TGCAGCGTTCGGTTACGCTTAAGGGAGACCCAGTACTTC.

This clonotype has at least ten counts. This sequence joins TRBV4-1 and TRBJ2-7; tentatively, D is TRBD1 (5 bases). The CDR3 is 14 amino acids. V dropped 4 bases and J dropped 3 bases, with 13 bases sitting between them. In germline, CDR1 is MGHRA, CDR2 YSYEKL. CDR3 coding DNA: TGCGCCAGCAGCCCCAGGGTAAAGGACTACGAGCAGTACTTC. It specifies CASSPRVKDYEQYF.

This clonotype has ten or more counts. DNA of the CDR3: TGTGCCAGCTCACGCGGGGGGGCCTACAATGAGCAGTTCTTC. Translation gives CASSRGGAYNEQFF. The chain employs TRBV18 and TRBJ2-1, with 9 bases aligning to TRBD2. Per the germline V gene, CDR1 is KGHSH and CDR2 is LQKENI. The CDR3 has 14 amino acids. Germline trimming cut 4 bases from V and 2 bases from J; bases unmatched to any gene: 0.

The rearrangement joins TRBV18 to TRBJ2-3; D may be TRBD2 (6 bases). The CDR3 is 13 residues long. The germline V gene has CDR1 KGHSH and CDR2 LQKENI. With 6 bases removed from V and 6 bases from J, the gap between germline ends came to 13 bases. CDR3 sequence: CASSPGVYDTQYF. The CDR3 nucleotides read TGTGCCAGCTCTCCGGGAGTCTATGATACGCAGTATTTT.

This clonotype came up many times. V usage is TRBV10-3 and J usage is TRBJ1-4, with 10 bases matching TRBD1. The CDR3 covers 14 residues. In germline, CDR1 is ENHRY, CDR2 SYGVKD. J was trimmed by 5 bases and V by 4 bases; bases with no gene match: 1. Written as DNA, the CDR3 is TGTGCCATCAGTGCGGGACAGGGGAATGAAAAACTGTTTTTT. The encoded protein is CAISAGQGNEKLFF.

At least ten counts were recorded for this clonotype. The chain's CDR3 is CASSEPGLAAYEQYF. CDR3 in DNA: TGTGCCAGCAGTGAACCGGGACTAGCTGCCTACGAGCAGTACTTC. The rearrangement links TRBV6-1 to TRBJ2-7; 9 bases match TRBD2. The trim removed 2 bases at V and 2 bases at J, leaving 4 bases unmatched. The germline V gene encodes CDR1 MNHNS and CDR2 SASEGT. The CDR3 spans 15 residues.